This T cell receptor (beta chain) was observed in a study of identical twins. Study findings and constraints: For monozygotic twins, models underestimated out-of-frame TCR alpha sharing. The more abundant beta clonotypes in cord blood had fewer insertions, and memory repertoires did not show this. Alpha sequences that were out-of-frame and twin-shared showed an excess of low generation probability.

Of note for this clonotype: What it binds is unknown.

TCRdb analysed the 5' RACE reads with MiXCR anew, one entry per CDR3 protein. The sample contains nearly 250,000 distinct CDR3 sequences, around 7% of which appear only once. This CDR3 has 15 residues. J was trimmed by 3 bases and V by 0 bases; bases with no gene match: 5. The germline V gene encodes CDR1 SNHLY and CDR2 FYNNEI. Separately, the same data were catalogued under a study of yellow fever vaccine responses in identical twins.

This chain links TRBV2 with TRBJ2-7; TRBD2 aligns across 7 bases. Material: memory (CD45RO+) T cells sorted from blood. The sequence came from a woman younger than 30 in good health. The CDR3 loop reads CASSEALAAFYEQYF. The DNA for the CDR3 is TGTGCCAGCAGTGAAGCCCTAGCGGCGTTCTACGAGCAGTACTTC. Drawing the rest from reference TRBV2 and TRBJ2-7, the complete variable domain is EPEVTQTPSHQVTQMGQEVILRCVPISNHLYFYWYRQILGQKVEFLVSFYNNEISEKSEIFDDQFSVERPDGSNFTLKIRSTKLEDSAMYFCASSEALAAFYEQYFGPGTRLTVT.